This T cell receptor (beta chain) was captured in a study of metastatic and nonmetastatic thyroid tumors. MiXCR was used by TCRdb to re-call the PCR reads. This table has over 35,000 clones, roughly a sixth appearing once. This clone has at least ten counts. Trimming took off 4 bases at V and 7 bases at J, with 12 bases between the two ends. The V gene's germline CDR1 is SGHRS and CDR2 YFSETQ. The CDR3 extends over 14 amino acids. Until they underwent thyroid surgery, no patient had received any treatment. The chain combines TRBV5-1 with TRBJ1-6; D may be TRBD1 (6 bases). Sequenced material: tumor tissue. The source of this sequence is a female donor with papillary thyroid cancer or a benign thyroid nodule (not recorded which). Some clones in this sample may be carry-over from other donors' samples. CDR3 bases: TGCGCCAGCAGCACAGGGACTGGCAATTCACCCCTCCACTTT. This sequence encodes CASSTGTGNSPLHF. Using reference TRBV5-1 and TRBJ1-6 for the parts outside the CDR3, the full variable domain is KAGVTQTPRYLIKTRGQQVTLSCSPISGHRSVSWYQQTPGQGLQFLFEYFSETQRNKGNFPGRFSGRQFSNSRSEMNVSTLELGDSALYLCASSTGTGNSPLHFGNGTRLTVT.